This record looks at one T cell receptor beta chain sequence and its context. The source of the sample is a study of blood T cell repertoires in COVID-19. Study overall: Cohort 3 donors counted as recovered after two negative PCRs, clearance, or resolved symptoms.

V lost 6 bases, J lost 2 bases, and 6 bases stayed unmatched. Germline CDR1 reads MNHEY; CDR2 reads SMNVEV (reference sequence). The CDR3 consists of 14 residues. The data were produced by immunoSEQ multiplex PCR, yet TCRdb's version contains in-frame clones alone and is incomplete. Here the sample spans over 200,000 clones, approximately 87% being singletons. Material: PBMCs or T cells enriched from blood (not recorded which). The origin of this receptor is a woman in her forties or fifties in a cohort exposed to, infected with or recovered from COVID-19 (not recorded which). The rearrangement uses TRBV27 and TRBJ1-2; the match to TRBD1 covers 7 bases. CDR3 protein: CASSTHRGNYGYTF. The CDR3 DNA reads as TGTGCCAGCAGCACTCACAGGGGCAACTATGGCTACACCTTC.